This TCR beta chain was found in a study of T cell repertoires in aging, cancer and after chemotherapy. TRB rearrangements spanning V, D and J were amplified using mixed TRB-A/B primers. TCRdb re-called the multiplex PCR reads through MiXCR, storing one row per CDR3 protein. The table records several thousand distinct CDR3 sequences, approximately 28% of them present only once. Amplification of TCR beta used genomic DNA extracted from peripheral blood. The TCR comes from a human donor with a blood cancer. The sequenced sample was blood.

The CDR3 DNA reads TGTGCCAGCAGCTTAGATCCAGGGAGCCCGTATTCACCCCTCCACTTT. As protein: CASSLDPGSPYSPLHF. The chain employs TRBV7-2 and TRBJ1-6, with a weak D call TRBD1 (5 bases). CDR3 length: 16 residues. From germline, CDR1 is SGHTA and CDR2 FQGNSA. The germline V and J ends were trimmed by 1 base and 8 bases, with 15 bases remaining between them.